A single sample is the source of the 23 T cell receptor beta chains below, sequenced in a study of T-cell memory formation after mild COVID-19 (dated by TCRdb to about 2021). Preparation of the library involved 5' RACE. The sequencing machine was an Illumina NovaSeq 6000. TCRdb redid the processing of the public reads, applying fastp at Q25 and MiXCR, and retained in-frame beta chains. Rows are unified per CDR3 protein, each entry keeping the most common DNA and genes. In all, the sample holds hundreds of thousands of distinct CDR3 sequences, and roughly an eighth of those were seen once. The ten largest clones capture about 20% of the sample. Material for sequencing was PBMCs or a T cell subset sorted from them (not recorded which). Receptor source: a man in his late teens or twenties who had mild COVID-19 (a few samples of this study predate the infection). The sample titles of this study are shuffled in the database, so cell type and time point are left out; the donor was told from shared clones.

This clonotype was seen at least ten times. This chain uses TRBV7-2 with TRBJ2-4, with a tentative D call TRBD2 (5 bases). The CDR3 covers 14 residues. V lost 5 bases, J lost 6 bases, and 14 bases lay in between. CDR1 and CDR2 from the germline V gene are SGHTA and FQGNSA. The CDR3 loop reads CASSGGQDRNIQYF. The DNA of the CDR3 is TGTGCCAGCAGCGGAGGCCAGGACCGAAACATTCAGTACTTC.

This chain connects TRBV10-2 to TRBJ2-4; D ambiguous. The germline gives CDR1 WSHSY, CDR2 SAAADI. V was trimmed by 3 bases and J by 6 bases, leaving 12 bases between them. The CDR3 is 14 residues long. CDR3 loop: CASSESGVGNIQYF. The CDR3 DNA sequence: TGCGCCAGCAGTGAATCGGGTGTGGGAAACATTCAGTACTTC.

There are a few counts of this clonotype. The CDR3 spells CASSLTTTGELFF. The CDR3, as DNA: TGTGCCAGCAGTTTGACTACGACCGGGGAGCTGTTTTTT. The V and J genes are TRBV7-9 and TRBJ2-2; weak D call: TRBD2 (5 bases). This CDR3 region has 13 residues. Looked up from germline, CDR1 is SEHNR and CDR2 is FQNEAQ (reference sequence). V gave up 6 bases and J gave up 5 bases, with 10 bases separating them. Looking up the rest from reference TRBV7-9 and TRBJ2-2 gives the full variable domain: DTGVSQNPRHKITKRGQNVTFRCDPISEHNRLYWYRQTLGQGPEFLTYFQNEAQLEKSRLLSDRFSAERPKGSFSTLEIQRTEQGDSAMYLCASSLTTTGELFFGEGSRLTVL.

J is TRBJ2-3 and V is TRBV12-3 or TRBV12-4, with D tentatively TRBD2 (6 bases). Trimming left V 7 bases short and J 5 bases short, with 16 bases between. This CDR3 contains 14 residues. Here the CDR3 reads CASNWAGRGDTQYF. The CDR3 DNA is TGTGCCAGCAATTGGGCAGGGCGGGGAGATACGCAGTATTTT.

This clonotype was seen a handful of times. This chain connects TRBV7-2 to TRBJ2-6; D is ambiguous. Germline V gene sequence: CDR1 SGHTA, CDR2 FQGNSA. Deletions cut 3 bases from V and 3 bases from J, with 3 bases between. The CDR3 length is 13 residues. CDR3 coding DNA: TGTGCCAGCAGCTTGTTTGGGGCCAACGTCCTGACTTTC. Translation: CASSLFGANVLTF.

Only a few counts were recorded for this clonotype. The rearrangement links TRBV7-6 to TRBJ1-1; D unclear. Germline values: CDR1 SGHVS, CDR2 FNYEAQ. The CDR3 totals 14 residues. V lost 2 bases, J lost 0 bases, and 7 bases lay in between. The CDR3, as DNA: TGTGCCAGCAGCTTAAACGGCCTGAACACTGAAGCTTTCTTT. It codes for CASSLNGLNTEAFF.

This clonotype turned up a few times. It may be a read error: a sequence one base away is much more abundant. The rearrangement joins TRBV7-9 to TRBJ2-1; no firm D call. The CDR3 sequence is 11 residues long. Germline loops: CDR1 SEHNR, CDR2 FQNEAQ (reference sequence). The V end lost 5 bases, the J end lost 5 bases, and 4 bases lay between the germline ends. The CDR3 region has the DNA TGTGCCAGCAGCATAAACAATGAGCAGTTCTTC. Translation: CASSINNEQFF.

In its sample, this clonotype was seen a few times. The chain links TRBV7-9 to TRBJ1-6; the D gene is possibly TRBD1 (6 bases). The CDR3 spans 16 residues. The V end lost 3 bases, the J end lost 3 bases, and 12 bases lay between the germline ends. Germline loops: CDR1 SEHNR, CDR2 FQNEAQ (reference sequence). The CDR3 bases are TGTGCCAGCAGCTTGGGGGCGAGTGGCTATAATTCACCCCTCCACTTT. Its protein is CASSLGASGYNSPLHF. The variable domain in full, completed from reference TRBV7-9 and TRBJ1-6, reads DTGVSQNPRHKITKRGQNVTFRCDPISEHNRLYWYRQTLGQGPEFLTYFQNEAQLEKSRLLSDRFSAERPKGSFSTLEIQRTEQGDSAMYLCASSLGASGYNSPLHFGNGTRLTVT.

This clonotype was counted between two and nine times. The genes are TRBV7-6 and TRBJ1-1, with D tentatively TRBD1 (5 bases). Germline lookup yields CDR1 SGHVS and CDR2 FNYEAQ. V lost 4 bases and J lost 0, with 18 bases in between. This CDR3 comprises 17 residues. The CDR3 DNA follows: TGTGCCAGCAGCTCAGCACTCCTGACAGTCATGAACACTGAAGCTTTCTTT. This sequence encodes CASSSALLTVMNTEAFF.

Only a few counts were recorded for this clonotype. The chain joins TRBV10-3 to TRBJ1-3, with D maybe TRBD1 (5 bases). V lost 5 bases and J lost 2, with 16 bases in between. The CDR3 loop spans 16 amino acids. The germline gives CDR1 ENHRY, CDR2 SYGVKD. CDR3 coding DNA: TGTGCCATCAGTCCCTTCCAAGGGGAAGCTGGAAACACCATATATTTT. Encoded protein: CAISPFQGEAGNTIYF.

This clonotype was observed at least ten times. V gene TRBV7-2 combines with J gene TRBJ1-4; 10 positions agree with TRBD1. The CDR3 covers 15 residues. Germline assignment: CDR1 SGHTA and CDR2 FQGNSA. Trimming removed 8 bases from V and 3 bases from J; junction bases left unmatched: 6. This CDR3 is CASGRQGAANEKLFF. DNA of the CDR3: TGTGCCAGCGGTCGACAGGGGGCGGCTAATGAAAAACTGTTTTTT.

This clonotype was counted at least ten times. V is TRBV12-3 or TRBV12-4 and J is TRBJ2-5; D may match TRBD1 or TRBD2 (6 bases each). The germline V and J ends were trimmed by 5 bases and 1 base, with 11 bases remaining between them. This CDR3 is 14 amino acids long. The CDR3, as DNA: TGTGCCAGCAGTCCCGGGGGCCTCCAAGAGACCCAGTACTTC. Translation gives CASSPGGLQETQYF.

The V gene is TRBV3-2, the J gene TRBJ2-7; the listed D gene, TRBD2, was not tested against the DNA. TRBV3-2 is a pseudogene. This CDR3 has 17 residues. Here the CDR3 DNA reads TGTGCCAGCAGCCTTACTAGGACTAGCGGGGCTTCCTACGAGCAGTACGTC. Translating gives CASSLTRTSGASYEQYV.

This clonotype was seen more than once but under ten times. The gene calls are TRBV7-6 and TRBJ1-4; the D gene is possibly TRBD1 (5 bases). Trimming left V 3 bases short and J 12 bases short, with 17 bases between. The CDR3 consists of 14 residues. Looked up from germline, CDR1 is SGHVS and CDR2 is FNYEAQ. The CDR3 DNA follows: TGTGCCAGCAGCTTGGGAGGCTCACGGGGGGAACTGTTTTTT. Translation gives CASSLGGSRGELFF.

A few counts support this clonotype. This rearrangement joins TRBV28 to TRBJ1-1; D perhaps matches TRBD1 (5 bases). Trimming took 8 bases from V and 5 from J, leaving 18 bases between them. Germline V gene lookup returns CDR1 MDHEN and CDR2 SYDVKM. This CDR3 contains 14 residues. CDR3 DNA: TGTGCCAGCCTCATTTCCGGGGGATGGACTGAAGCTTTCTTT. Protein sequence: CASLISGGWTEAFF.

This clonotype turned up a few times. CDR3 nucleotide sequence: TGCGCCAGCAGCTTGGTATTAGGAACCGAGCAGTACTTC. It codes for CASSLVLGTEQYF. The chain couples TRBV5-1 to TRBJ2-7; unclear D gene. Germline loops: CDR1 SGHRS, CDR2 YFSETQ. Trimming took 0 bases from V and 6 from J, leaving 10 bases between them. The CDR3 extends over 13 amino acids.

This clonotype was counted a few times. V gene TRBV6-5 combines with J gene TRBJ2-7; 8 positions agree with TRBD1. Unmatched junction bases numbered 11, after V lost 6 bases and J lost 7 bases. The CDR3 is 14 residues long. The germline V gene encodes CDR1 MNHEY and CDR2 SVGAGI. This CDR3 is CASRRHRQGWEQYV. CDR3 in DNA: TGTGCCAGCAGACGCCACAGACAGGGGTGGGAGCAGTACGTC.

This clonotype has at least ten counts. This chain connects TRBV7-9 to TRBJ2-7, with D maybe TRBD1 (6 bases). The germline gives CDR1 SEHNR, CDR2 FQNEAQ (reference sequence). CDR3 length: 12 residues. V shed 5 bases and J shed 6 bases, with 11 bases lying between them. The CDR3 sequence is CASSEQGREQYV. CDR3 DNA: TGTGCCAGCAGCGAACAGGGTCGCGAGCAGTACGTC.

This chain uses TRBV29-1 with TRBJ2-2; 8 nucleotides align to TRBD2. Germline trimming cut 7 bases from V and 5 bases from J; bases unmatched to any gene: 9. CDR3 length: 14 amino acids. Germline V gene sequence: CDR1 SQVTM, CDR2 ANQGSEA. This CDR3 is CSAASGLVTGELFF. The CDR3 DNA is TGCAGCGCGGCTAGCGGGCTGGTAACCGGGGAGCTGTTTTTT.

J is TRBJ2-7 and V is TRBV4-3, with 7 nucleotides matching TRBD2. Germline V gene data show CDR1 as LGHNA and CDR2 as YSLEER. CDR3 size: 15 residues. V shed 1 base and J 2 bases; nucleotides not matched to a gene: 5. CDR3 region: CASSQVVGGTYEQYF. The DNA of the CDR3 is TGCGCCAGCAGCCAAGTGGTCGGGGGGACCTACGAGCAGTACTTC.

This clonotype was seen more than once but under ten times. V gene TRBV12-5 combines with J gene TRBJ2-2; D unresolved. Germline V gives CDR1 LGHNT, CDR2 FRNRAP. V gave up 1 base and J gave up 5 bases, with 5 bases separating them. The CDR3 is 13 residues long. The CDR3 nucleotides are TGTGCTAGTGGTTTGGGGGGTACCGGGGAGCTGTTTTTT. This codes for CASGLGGTGELFF.

The rearrangement joins TRBV7-3 to TRBJ2-1, with 7 nucleotides matching TRBD2. J gave up 6 bases and V 1 base, and 3 bases lay outside the gene matches. In germline, CDR1 is SGHTA, CDR2 FQGTGA. CDR3 size: 14 residues. CDR3 protein: CASSLSGRTNEQFF. The CDR3 DNA sequence: TGTGCCAGCAGCTTAAGCGGGAGAACCAATGAGCAGTTCTTC.

This sequence joins TRBV3-1 and TRBJ2-3, with 8 bases aligning to TRBD2. Germline CDR1 reads LGHDT; CDR2 reads YNNKEL (reference sequence). The CDR3 is 15 amino acids. The V and J ends lost 3 bases and 3 bases, in that order; junction bases with no gene match: 5. Written as DNA, the CDR3 is TGTGCCAGCAGCCATAGCGGGGTAGAAACAGATACGCAGTATTTT. Translation gives CASSHSGVETDTQYF.